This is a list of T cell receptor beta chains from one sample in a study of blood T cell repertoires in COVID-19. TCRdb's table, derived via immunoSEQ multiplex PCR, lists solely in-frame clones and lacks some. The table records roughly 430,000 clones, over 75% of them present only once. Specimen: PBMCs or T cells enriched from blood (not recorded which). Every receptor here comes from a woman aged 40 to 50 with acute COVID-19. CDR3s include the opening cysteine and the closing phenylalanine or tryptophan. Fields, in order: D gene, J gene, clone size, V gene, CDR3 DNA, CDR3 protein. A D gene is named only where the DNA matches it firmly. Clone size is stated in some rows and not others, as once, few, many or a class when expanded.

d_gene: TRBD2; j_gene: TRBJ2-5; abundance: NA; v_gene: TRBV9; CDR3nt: TGTGCCAGCAGCCAGCGAACGGGGGGAGAGACCCAGTACTTC; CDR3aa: CASSQRTGGETQYF
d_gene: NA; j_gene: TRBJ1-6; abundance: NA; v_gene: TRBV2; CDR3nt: TGTGCCAGCAGTGCACCCCGGGATAGTTCACCCCTCCACTTT; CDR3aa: CASSAPRDSSPLHF
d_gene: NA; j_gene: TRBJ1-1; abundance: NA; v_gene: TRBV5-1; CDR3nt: TGCGCCAGCAGCGTTAGGGGGTTCGGGAACACTGAAGCTTTCTTT; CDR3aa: CASSVRGFGNTEAFF
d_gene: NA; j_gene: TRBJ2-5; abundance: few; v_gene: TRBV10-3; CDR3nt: TGTGCCATCAGTGGAGGCAGGGATGAGACCCAGTACTTC; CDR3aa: CAISGGRDETQYF
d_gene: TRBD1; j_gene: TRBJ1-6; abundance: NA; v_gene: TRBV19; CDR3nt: TGTGCCAGTAGTATGGCACAGGGGGCAAATTCACCCCTCCACTTT; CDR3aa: CASSMAQGANSPLHF
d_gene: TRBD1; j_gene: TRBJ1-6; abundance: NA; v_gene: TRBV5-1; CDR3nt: TGCGCCAGCAGCGAAGGACAGGGATCTCATTCACCCCTCCACTTT; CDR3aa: CASSEGQGSHSPLHF
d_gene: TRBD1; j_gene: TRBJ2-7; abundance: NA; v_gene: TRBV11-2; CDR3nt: TGTGCCAGCAGCGCAGGTAACAGGGGGAACGAGCAGTACTTC; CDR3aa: CASSAGNRGNEQYF
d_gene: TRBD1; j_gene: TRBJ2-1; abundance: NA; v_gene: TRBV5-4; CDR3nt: TGTGCCAGCAGCTTGCCGGGACAGGAATACAATGAGCAGTTCTTC; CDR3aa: CASSLPGQEYNEQFF
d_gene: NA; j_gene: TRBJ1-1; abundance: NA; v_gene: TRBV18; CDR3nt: TGTGCCAGCTCACCACCGGCAGAAGAAGCTTTCTTT; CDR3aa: CASSPPAEEAFF
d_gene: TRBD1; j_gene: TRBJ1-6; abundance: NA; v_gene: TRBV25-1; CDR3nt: TGTGCCAGCAGAGGACAGGGCACTTCACCCCTCCACTTT; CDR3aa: CASRGQGTSPLHF
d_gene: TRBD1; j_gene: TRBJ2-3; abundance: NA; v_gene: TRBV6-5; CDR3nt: TGTGCCAGCAGACCGGGACAGTCACAAGATACGCAGTATTTT; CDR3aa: CASRPGQSQDTQYF
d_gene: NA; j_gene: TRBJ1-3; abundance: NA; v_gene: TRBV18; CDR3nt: TGTGCCAGCTCACCACGAGGGGGTGCGGAAGGAAACACCATATATTTT; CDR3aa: CASSPRGGAEGNTIYF
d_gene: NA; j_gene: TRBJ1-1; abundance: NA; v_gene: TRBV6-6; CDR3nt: TGTGCCAGCAGTCGGTCGGGGAGGGGCTCGAACACTGAAGCTTTCTTT; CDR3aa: CASSRSGRGSNTEAFF
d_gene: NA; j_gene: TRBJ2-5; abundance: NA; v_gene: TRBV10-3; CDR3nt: TGTGCCATCAGTACCGACAGAAACCAAGAGACCCAGTACTTC; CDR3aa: CAISTDRNQETQYF
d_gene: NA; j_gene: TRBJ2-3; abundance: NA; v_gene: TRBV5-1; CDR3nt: TGCGCCAGCAGCTTGGGGGGGCTTAGCACAGATACGCAGTATTTT; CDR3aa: CASSLGGLSTDTQYF
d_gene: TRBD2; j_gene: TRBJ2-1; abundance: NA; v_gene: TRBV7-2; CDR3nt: TGTGCCAGCAGCTTTCGACTAGCGGGGGGGCGAAATGAGCAGTTCTTC; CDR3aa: CASSFRLAGGRNEQFF
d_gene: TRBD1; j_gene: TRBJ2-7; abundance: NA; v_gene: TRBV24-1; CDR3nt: TGTGCCACCAGTGATTCCCGATTTGCCGGACAGGGTACTAGGGACGAGCAGTACTTC; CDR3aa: CATSDSRFAGQGTRDEQYF
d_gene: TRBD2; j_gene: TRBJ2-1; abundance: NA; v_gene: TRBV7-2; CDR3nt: TGTGCCAGCAGCTTAGCGGGACTAGGGAATGAGCAGTTCTTC; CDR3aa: CASSLAGLGNEQFF
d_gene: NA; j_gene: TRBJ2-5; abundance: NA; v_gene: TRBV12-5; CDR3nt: TGTGCTAGTGCTCTACAGGTCCAAGAGACCCAGTACTTC; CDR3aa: CASALQVQETQYF
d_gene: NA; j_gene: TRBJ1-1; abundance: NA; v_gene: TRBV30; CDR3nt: TGTGCCTGGAGCCCCCCTTCGGGGACTGAAGCTTTCTTT; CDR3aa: CAWSPPSGTEAFF
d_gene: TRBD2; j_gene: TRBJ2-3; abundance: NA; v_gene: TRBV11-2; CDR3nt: TGTGCCAGCAGCTTATTCGGACTAGCGGGGGGCTTCACAGATACGCAGTATTTT; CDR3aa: CASSLFGLAGGFTDTQYF
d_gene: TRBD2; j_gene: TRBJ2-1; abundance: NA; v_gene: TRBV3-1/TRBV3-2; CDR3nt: TGTGCCAGCAGCCAAGAATGGGGGGGTAACAATGAGCAGTTCTTC; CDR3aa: CASSQEWGGNNEQFF